By share, the clone carrying this T cell receptor beta chain ranks as medium-sized. Its specificity is unknown. Four subsets defined by PD-1 and/or TIGIT were sorted from live CD3+CD8+TCRalphabeta+ cells. These data are taken from a study of circulating CD8 cells and anti-PD-1 response in melanoma. Findings and limits, study-wide: Most experiments lacked replicates. Only baseline and M1 samples entered the published repertoire comparisons.

There are 16 residues in the CDR3. The QIAseq Immune Repertoire TCR panel built the libraries from about 14 ng of total RNA. MiXCR, applied by TCRdb to the reads, yields one record per CDR3 protein. The sample gives some 2,000 distinct CDR3 sequences, around 6.5% of which show up once; over 2.5% is in the top ten. J is TRBJ1-2 and V is TRBV21-1. TRBV21-1 is noted as a pseudogene. Sequenced material: CD8+ T cells from PBMCs, taken at baseline or after one month of anti-PD-1 therapy (not recorded which). This receptor was obtained from a human donor with melanoma. CDR3 protein: CASSPRGTSPLYGYTF. CDR3 nucleotides: TGTGCCAGCAGCCCCCGAGGGACCTCCCCCCTCTATGGCTACACCTTC.